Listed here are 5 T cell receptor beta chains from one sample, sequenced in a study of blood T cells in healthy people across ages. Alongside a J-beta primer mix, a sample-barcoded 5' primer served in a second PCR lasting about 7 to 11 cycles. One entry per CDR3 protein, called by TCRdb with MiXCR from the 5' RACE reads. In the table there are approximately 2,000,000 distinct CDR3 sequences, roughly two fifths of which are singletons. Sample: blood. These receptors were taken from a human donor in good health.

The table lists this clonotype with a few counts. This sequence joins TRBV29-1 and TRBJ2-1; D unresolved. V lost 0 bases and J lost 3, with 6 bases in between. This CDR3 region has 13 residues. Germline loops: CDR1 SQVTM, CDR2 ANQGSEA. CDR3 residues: CSVEDENYNEQFF. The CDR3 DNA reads TGCAGCGTTGAAGATGAGAACTACAATGAGCAGTTCTTC.

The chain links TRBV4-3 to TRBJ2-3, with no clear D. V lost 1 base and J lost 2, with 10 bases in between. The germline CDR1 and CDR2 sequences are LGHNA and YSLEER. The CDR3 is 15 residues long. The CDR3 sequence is CASSQVITDTDTQYF. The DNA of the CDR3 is TGCGCCAGCAGCCAAGTAATCACAGACACAGATACGCAGTATTTT.

This chain's CDR3 is CSATPGPGLQRYEQYF. CDR3 sequence (DNA): TGCAGTGCTACCCCTGGTCCCGGTTTGCAGCGCTACGAGCAGTACTTC. The chain joins TRBV20-1 to TRBJ2-7; unclear D gene. Germline V gene sequence: CDR1 DFQATT, CDR2 SNEGSKA (reference sequence). This CDR3 comprises 16 residues. Trimming removed 4 bases at V and 3 bases at J, with 22 bases between.

The CDR3 DNA is TGTGCCAGCTCACTACTCTTCTCCGGACAGGGGGGGAAAAACATTCAGTACTTC. Protein sequence: CASSLLFSGQGGKNIQYF. This rearrangement joins TRBV18 to TRBJ2-4, with 10 positions matching TRBD1. V lost 4 bases to trimming and J lost 4 bases; unmatched junction nucleotides: 13. The CDR3 sequence is 18 residues long. Germline V gene lookup returns CDR1 KGHSH and CDR2 LQKENI. The full variable domain, its missing parts supplied by reference TRBV18 and TRBJ2-4, is NAGVMQNPRHLVRRRGQEARLRCSPMKGHSHVYWYRQLPEEGLKFMVYLQKENIIDESGMPKERFSAEFPKEGPSILRIQQVVRGDSAAYFCASSLLFSGQGGKNIQYFGAGTRLSVL.

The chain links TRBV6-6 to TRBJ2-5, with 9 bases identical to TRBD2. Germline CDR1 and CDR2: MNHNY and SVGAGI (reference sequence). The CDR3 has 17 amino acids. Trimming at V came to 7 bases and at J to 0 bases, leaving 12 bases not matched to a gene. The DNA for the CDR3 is TGTGCCAGCACCCGAAGACTAGCGGAATTGTACCAAGAGACCCAGTACTTC. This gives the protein CASTRRLAELYQETQYF.